These T cell receptor beta chains were read from a single sample in a study of T cells in Graves' hyperthyroidism and ophthalmopathy. TCRdb fed the multiplex PCR reads into MiXCR, producing one record per CDR3 protein. The sample yields 550,000 to 850,000 distinct CDR3 sequences, around a sixth seen once. Sequencing used blood. These receptors were collected from a woman between 45 and 60 years old with Graves' hyperthyroidism that later progressed to Graves' ophthalmopathy. CDR3s include the opening cysteine and the closing phenylalanine or tryptophan. The D gene is left open where the match is weak. Clone size is given for some rows only: seen once, a few or many times, or a class if the clone is expanded.

size,J,D,V,DNA,CDR3
few,TRBJ2-1,-,TRBV6-1,TGTGCCAGCTCCCGGGATCCCCTGGGCAATGAGCAGTTCTTC,CASSRDPLGNEQFF
few,TRBJ2-1,-,TRBV27,TGTGCCAGTCGCCCTTCGGGGGCCTACAATGAGCAGTTCTTC,CASRPSGAYNEQFF
few,TRBJ2-2,-,TRBV29-1,TGCAGCGTTGTGGCACTTAACACCGGGGAGCTGTTTTTT,CSVVALNTGELFF
few,TRBJ2-1,-,TRBV27,TGTGCCAGCAGCCCAGACAGGAATGAGCAGTTCTTC,CASSPDRNEQFF
-,TRBJ1-2,-,TRBV10-3,TGTGCCATCAGTGCTGGGGGAGGTAACTATGGCTACACCTTC,CAISAGGGNYGYTF
-,TRBJ2-2,-,TRBV19,TGTGCCAGTAGTATATACGGCACAGAAAAAACCGGGGAGCTGTTTTTT,CASSIYGTEKTGELFF
many,TRBJ1-1,-,TRBV7-9,TGTGCCAGCAGCTTAGCACTGAACACTGAAGCTTTCTTT,CASSLALNTEAFF
many,TRBJ1-2,TRBD1,TRBV5-1,TGCGCCAGCAGCTTGACAAGGACAGGGGATGGCTACACCTTC,CASSLTRTGDGYTF
-,TRBJ2-1,-,TRBV18,TGTGCCAGCTCACCAGGCACCCCTTACAATGAGCAGTTCTTC,CASSPGTPYNEQFF
few,TRBJ1-5,-,TRBV30,TGTGCCTGGAGTGTGGCCAGGGTGAATCAGCCCCAGCATTTT,CAWSVARVNQPQHF
-,TRBJ2-7,-,TRBV27,TGTGCCAGCAGTTTAACGTTTCCCAGGGAGGCCGCCTATGAGCAGTACTTC,CASSLTFPREAAYEQYF
-,TRBJ2-7,-,TRBV30,TGTGCCTGGACACCCGGGACTGACTCCTCCGAGCAGTACTTC,CAWTPGTDSSEQYF
-,TRBJ1-3,TRBD1,TRBV5-1,TGCGCCAGCAGCTCCGGGACAGGCGTAAACACCATATATTTT,CASSSGTGVNTIYF
many,TRBJ2-7,TRBD2,TRBV20-1,TGCAGTGCTAAAGGGACTAGCGGGGGTAATCCCGTTGACGACGAGCAGTACTTC,CSAKGTSGGNPVDDEQYF
many,TRBJ2-3,TRBD1,TRBV13,TGTGCCAGCAGCCAGGGGACAGGGCACACAGATACGCAGTATTTT,CASSQGTGHTDTQYF
many,TRBJ1-1,-,TRBV7-6,TGTGCCAGCAGTTATGACGGACGACTGAACACTGAAGCTTTCTTT,CASSYDGRLNTEAFF
many,TRBJ1-1,-,TRBV2,TGTGCCAGCAGTGAGCCGAGCCCCACTGAAGCTTTCTTT,CASSEPSPTEAFF
-,TRBJ1-5,-,TRBV20-1,TGCAGTGCCCAAGACATCGCTAATCAGCCCCAGCATTTT,CSAQDIANQPQHF
many,TRBJ2-5,TRBD2,TRBV5-1,TGCGCCAGCAGCTTGGACGGACTAGACCAAGAGACCCAGTACTTC,CASSLDGLDQETQYF
many,TRBJ2-3,-,TRBV12-3/TRBV12-4,TGTGCCAGCGGGGCAGGGGGCACAGATACGCAGTATTTT,CASGAGGTDTQYF
many,TRBJ1-2,TRBD1,TRBV30,TGTGCCTTCTCTCCGGACAGGGGAATCTATGGCTACACCTTC,CAFSPDRGIYGYTF
many,TRBJ2-7,TRBD2,TRBV20-1,TGCAGTGCTAGAGCCCTGGCGGGGGGATACGAGCAGTACTTC,CSARALAGGYEQYF
few,TRBJ1-5,TRBD1,TRBV6-2/TRBV6-3,TGTGCCAGCAGCCGTCCACGACAGGGAGAGGGGGCTCAGCCCCAGCATTTT,CASSRPRQGEGAQPQHF
many,TRBJ2-2,-,TRBV24-1,TGTGCCACCAGTGACCCCGGAGAGGAGCTGTTTTTT,CATSDPGEELFF
many,TRBJ2-3,TRBD1,TRBV5-1,TGCGCCAGCAGCTTGGTGGGACAGGGGAGCACAGATACGCAGTATTTT,CASSLVGQGSTDTQYF
few,TRBJ1-1,TRBD1,TRBV20-1,TGCAGTGCCACCCGCCGCGGACAGGGGGACACTGAAGCTTTCTTT,CSATRRGQGDTEAFF
few,TRBJ1-5,-,TRBV19,TGTGCCAGTACGTGGGGGGCTGGGCAGCCCCAGCATTTT,CASTWGAGQPQHF
many,TRBJ2-7,TRBD1,TRBV2,TGTGCCAGCAGGGGGACGGGACAGTACGAGCAGTACTTC,CASRGTGQYEQYF
few,TRBJ1-3,-,TRBV11-2,TGTGCCAGCAGCTCGACGCCGGGCGAAAACACCATATATTTT,CASSSTPGENTIYF
many,TRBJ1-1,TRBD1,TRBV20-1,TGCAGTGCGGGACAGCTTACCGACTGGAACACTGAAGCTTTCTTT,CSAGQLTDWNTEAFF
many,TRBJ1-1,-,TRBV9,TGTGCCAGCAGCCCAAGAGGGGGGCAGGGCCAGCCCGGGGGCACTGAAGCTTTCTTT,CASSPRGGQGQPGGTEAFF
-,TRBJ1-2,TRBD1,TRBV2,TGTGCCAGCAGTCAACAGGGGGCTGGATATGGCTACACCTTC,CASSQQGAGYGYTF
-,TRBJ2-1,TRBD2,TRBV20-1,TGCAGTGCTAGAGATCTGGGACTAGCGGGAGCTAGCTACAATGAGCAGTTCTTC,CSARDLGLAGASYNEQFF
-,TRBJ1-6,TRBD1,TRBV20-1,TGCAGTGCTAGAACCGGGACAGGGAGTTCACCCCTCCACTTT,CSARTGTGSSPLHF
-,TRBJ1-4,TRBD1,TRBV7-8,TGTGCCAGCAGCCCGGACAGGGTGGAGACTAATGAAAAACTGTTTTTT,CASSPDRVETNEKLFF